Described below is a single T cell receptor (beta chain) sequence and its context. The data originate from a study of blood T cell repertoires in COVID-19. On the study more broadly: In each case, the material was cDNA or gDNA derived from T cells, B-cell-depleted T cells, or PBMCs.

The table came from immunoSEQ multiplex PCR; TCRdb's copy has only in-frame clones and leaves some out. The sample carries about 79,000 clones, roughly 90% recorded once. The CDR3 runs to 14 residues. V dropped 1 base and J dropped 1 base, with 8 bases sitting between them. Germline lookup yields CDR1 MGHRA and CDR2 YSYEKL. This chain uses TRBV4-1 with TRBJ2-7; D gene uncertain. The sequenced material came from peripheral blood. The receptor was derived from a man between 50 and 59 years old with active COVID-19. The CDR3 loop is CASSQVDKSYEQYF. In DNA, the CDR3 is TGCGCCAGCAGCCAAGTCGACAAATCCTACGAGCAGTACTTC.